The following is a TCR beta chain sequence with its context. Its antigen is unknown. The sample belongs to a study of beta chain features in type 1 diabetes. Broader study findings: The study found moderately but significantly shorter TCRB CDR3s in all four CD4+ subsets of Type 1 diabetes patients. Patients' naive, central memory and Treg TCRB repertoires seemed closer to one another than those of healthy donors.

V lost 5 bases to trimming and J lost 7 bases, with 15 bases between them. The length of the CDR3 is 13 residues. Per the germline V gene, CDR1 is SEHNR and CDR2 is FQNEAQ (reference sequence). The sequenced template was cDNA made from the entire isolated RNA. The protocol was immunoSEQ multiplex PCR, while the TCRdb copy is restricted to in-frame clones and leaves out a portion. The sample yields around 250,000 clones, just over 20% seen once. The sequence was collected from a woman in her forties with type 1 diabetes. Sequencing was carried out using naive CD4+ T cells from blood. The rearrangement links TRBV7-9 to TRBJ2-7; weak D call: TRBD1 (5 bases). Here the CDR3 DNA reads TGTGCCAGCAGCCGTTCGACAGTCTTGGAGCAGTACTTC. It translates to CASSRSTVLEQYF.